The rows below give T cell receptor beta chains drawn from one sample of a study of T and B cells in COVID-19 patients. TCRdb re-called the multiplex PCR reads through MiXCR, storing one row per CDR3 protein. The table has 1,500 to 2,500 distinct CDR3 sequences, 23% seen once. The sample taken for sequencing was blood. Every receptor here comes from a human donor with active COVID-19. Both conserved end residues are part of each CDR3.

CDR3 length: 17
J gene: TRBJ2-3
V gene: TRBV21-1
CDR3 protein: CASSKVPRDSGTDTQYF

CDR3 length: 15
J gene: TRBJ1-5
V gene: TRBV13
CDR3 protein: CASSLRQGSNQPQHF

CDR3 length: 13
J gene: TRBJ2-1
V gene: TRBV13
CDR3 protein: CASRLEGVDEQFF

CDR3 length: 15
J gene: TRBJ2-7
V gene: TRBV7-6
CDR3 protein: CASSLASGRAYEQYF

CDR3 length: 14
J gene: TRBJ2-5
V gene: TRBV19
CDR3 protein: CASSSSPYEETQYF

CDR3 length: 15
J gene: TRBJ2-6
V gene: TRBV5-6
CDR3 protein: CASSYRDSGANVLTF

CDR3 length: 16
J gene: TRBJ2-1
V gene: TRBV20-1
CDR3 protein: CSASRPGLAGVNEQFF

CDR3 length: 14
J gene: TRBJ2-1
V gene: TRBV19
CDR3 protein: CASRRAGGDNEQFF

CDR3 length: 16
J gene: TRBJ2-7
V gene: TRBV5-6
CDR3 protein: CASSLGAGVGLYEQYF

CDR3 length: 15
J gene: TRBJ1-1
V gene: TRBV18
CDR3 protein: CASSRVGSSNTEAFF

CDR3 length: 15
J gene: TRBJ1-1
V gene: TRBV6-1
CDR3 protein: CASSERPRSNTEAFF

CDR3 length: 14
J gene: TRBJ1-2
V gene: TRBV29-1
CDR3 protein: CSVQSFGTADGYTF

CDR3 length: 13
J gene: TRBJ2-3
V gene: TRBV20-1
CDR3 protein: CSARTGSTDTQYF

CDR3 length: 16
J gene: TRBJ1-2
V gene: TRBV19
CDR3 protein: CASSPGTAFPNYGYTF

CDR3 length: 14
J gene: TRBJ2-7
V gene: TRBV12-3/TRBV12-4
CDR3 protein: CASSFPTRSYEQYF

CDR3 length: 17
J gene: TRBJ2-6
V gene: TRBV29-1
CDR3 protein: CSVEAGRSGAGANVLTF

CDR3 length: 13
J gene: TRBJ1-1
V gene: TRBV12-3/TRBV12-4
CDR3 protein: CASTPRGRIEAFF

CDR3 length: 17
J gene: TRBJ2-6
V gene: TRBV4-3
CDR3 protein: CASSQPTGLTGANVLTF

CDR3 length: 16
J gene: TRBJ2-3
V gene: TRBV30
CDR3 protein: CAWTSGRRFSTDTQYF

CDR3 length: 16
J gene: TRBJ2-1
V gene: TRBV28
CDR3 protein: CASSPRGDSSYNEQFF

CDR3 length: 15
J gene: TRBJ2-1
V gene: TRBV28
CDR3 protein: CASSLLLPSYNEQFF

CDR3 length: 15
J gene: TRBJ1-6
V gene: TRBV5-6
CDR3 protein: CASSVRTGYNSPLHF

CDR3 length: 13
J gene: TRBJ2-2
V gene: TRBV11-1
CDR3 protein: CASSLENTGELFF

CDR3 length: 13
J gene: TRBJ2-5
V gene: TRBV29-1
CDR3 protein: CSAPIGSQETQYF

CDR3 length: 15
J gene: TRBJ2-3
V gene: TRBV19
CDR3 protein: CASREGQLSTDTQYF

CDR3 length: 14
J gene: TRBJ2-7
V gene: TRBV6-5
CDR3 protein: CASSYSRDSYEQYF

CDR3 length: 15
J gene: TRBJ2-7
V gene: TRBV18
CDR3 protein: CASSPPAQASYEQYF

CDR3 length: 14
J gene: TRBJ2-1
V gene: TRBV7-9
CDR3 protein: CASSSSGAPNEQFF

CDR3 length: 14
J gene: TRBJ2-4
V gene: TRBV18
CDR3 protein: CASSPQPGGEGRDF

CDR3 length: 14
J gene: TRBJ1-6
V gene: TRBV7-2
CDR3 protein: CASSLRDTDSPLHF

CDR3 length: 13
J gene: TRBJ1-1
V gene: TRBV27
CDR3 protein: CASSLRGHTEAFF

CDR3 length: 15
J gene: TRBJ1-1
V gene: TRBV6-2/TRBV6-3
CDR3 protein: CASSYGGQGKPEAFF

CDR3 length: 13
J gene: TRBJ2-5
V gene: TRBV20-1
CDR3 protein: CSGALEGQETQYF

CDR3 length: 13
J gene: TRBJ2-2
V gene: TRBV6-5
CDR3 protein: CASSYRGSGELFF

CDR3 length: 14
J gene: TRBJ1-5
V gene: TRBV6-5
CDR3 protein: CASSPGTVNQPQHF

CDR3 length: 16
J gene: TRBJ1-5
V gene: TRBV11-2
CDR3 protein: CASSLGPGYSNQPQHF

CDR3 length: 13
J gene: TRBJ1-4
V gene: TRBV6-6
CDR3 protein: CASSDRVDEKLFF

CDR3 length: 16
J gene: TRBJ1-5
V gene: TRBV20-1
CDR3 protein: CSARGQGEVGNQPQHF

CDR3 length: 16
J gene: TRBJ1-1
V gene: TRBV15
CDR3 protein: CATSSAEGLMNTEAFF

CDR3 length: 18
J gene: TRBJ2-5
V gene: TRBV20-1
CDR3 protein: CSAELVGGTGGVVETQYF

CDR3 length: 14
J gene: TRBJ1-1
V gene: TRBV5-6
CDR3 protein: CASSLVQVPSEAFF

CDR3 length: 17
J gene: TRBJ1-2
V gene: TRBV19
CDR3 protein: CASSPRGTEASVYGYTF

CDR3 length: 16
J gene: TRBJ2-3
V gene: TRBV18
CDR3 protein: CASSPWPSGGPNTQYF

CDR3 length: 14
J gene: TRBJ2-5
V gene: TRBV20-1
CDR3 protein: CSASLGWNQETQYF

CDR3 length: 15
J gene: TRBJ2-1
V gene: TRBV29-1
CDR3 protein: CSGTGTSGSYNEQFF

CDR3 length: 15
J gene: TRBJ2-1
V gene: TRBV18
CDR3 protein: CASSPSGLAGDEQFF

CDR3 length: 12
J gene: TRBJ2-7
V gene: TRBV20-1
CDR3 protein: CSASPAQVEQYF

CDR3 length: 14
J gene: TRBJ1-4
V gene: TRBV28
CDR3 protein: CASSLRTEREKLFF

CDR3 length: 15
J gene: TRBJ2-1
V gene: TRBV7-2
CDR3 protein: CASSAGLAGVNEQFF

CDR3 length: 11
J gene: TRBJ2-1
V gene: TRBV20-1
CDR3 protein: CSATSINEQFF

CDR3 length: 14
J gene: TRBJ1-2
V gene: TRBV6-1
CDR3 protein: CASSVNGLGYGYTF

CDR3 length: 14
J gene: TRBJ2-3
V gene: TRBV10-3
CDR3 protein: CATRPVTATDTQYF

CDR3 length: 12
J gene: TRBJ1-1
V gene: TRBV29-1
CDR3 protein: CSVGGTGAEAFF

CDR3 length: 17
J gene: TRBJ1-5
V gene: TRBV19
CDR3 protein: CASQSKTGLYNNQPQHF